The 23 T cell receptor beta chains in this list originate from one sample, sequenced in a study of CD8+ T cells in alopecia areata. The treatment here: oral pan-JAK inhibitor, 5-10 mg twice daily. In each case, RNA was isolated and then reverse transcribed into cDNA as the sequencing template. Produced via immunoSEQ multiplex PCR; TCRdb's table is partial and in-frame only. The sample records around 100,000 clones, just over 70% being singletons. The sequenced sample was CD8+ T cells sorted from blood, obtained around week 44, from a patient treated with tofacitinib. These receptors originate from a human donor with alopecia areata.

This clone was observed a few times. The sample carries other DNA sequences with the same CDR3. J is TRBJ1-1 and V is TRBV7-9; D not resolved. V lost 1 base to trimming and J lost 0 bases, with 0 bases between them. The CDR3 is 12 residues long. The V gene's germline CDR1 is SEHNR and CDR2 FQNEAQ (reference sequence). The CDR3 DNA is TGTGCCAGCAGCTTAGTGAACACTGAAGCTTTCTTT. It codes for CASSLVNTEAFF.

The chain carries TRBV7-2 and TRBJ1-1; the D is unclear. Germline V gene lookup returns CDR1 SGHTA and CDR2 FQGNSA. There are 12 residues in the CDR3. V was trimmed by 1 base and J by 8 bases, leaving 8 bases between them. The CDR3 spells CASSLVGREAFF. The CDR3 DNA sequence: TGTGCCAGCAGCTTAGTAGGAAGAGAAGCTTTCTTT.

The rearrangement uses TRBV28 and TRBJ2-2; D gene ambiguous. The V end lost 4 bases, the J end lost 4 bases, and 10 bases lay between the germline ends. This CDR3 is built from 14 residues. Germline values: CDR1 MDHEN, CDR2 SYDVKM. The CDR3 region has the DNA TGTGCCAGCAGTTGGACGAAGGTCACCGGGGAGCTGTTTTTT. This codes for CASSWTKVTGELFF.

A few counts support this clone. This chain connects TRBV29-1 to TRBJ1-1, with no clear D. The V end was cut by 0 bases, the J end by 12 bases, with 11 bases between. Germline lookup yields CDR1 SQVTM and CDR2 ANQGSEA. The CDR3 spans 11 residues. The CDR3 region has the DNA TGCAGCGTTGAAGATGGCCCAGAAACTTTCTTT. It yields the protein CSVEDGPETFF.

CDR3 sequence (DNA): TGTGCCAGCAGTTTAGGAGGGGGCGCAAGGGGGCAGTACTTC. It encodes CASSLGGGARGQYF. This chain uses TRBV27 with TRBJ2-7; tentative D call: TRBD1 (7 bases). V was shortened by 2 bases and J by 9 bases, with 17 bases between the two germline ends. Germline loops: CDR1 MNHEY, CDR2 SMNVEV (reference sequence). The CDR3 spans 14 residues.

This rearrangement joins TRBV7-2 to TRBJ2-7; 9 positions match TRBD1. The J segment lost 1 base and the V segment lost 6 bases, leaving 13 bases of the junction unmatched. Germline V gene data show CDR1 as SGHTA and CDR2 as FQGNSA. CDR3 size: 17 residues. The CDR3 DNA is TGTGCCAGCAGTTTTGAACACAGGGGGCTTCGATCCTACGAGCAGTACTTC. As protein: CASSFEHRGLRSYEQYF.

This chain uses TRBV27 with TRBJ1-5; D gene ambiguous. Between the trimmed V and J ends, which lost 4 bases and 0 bases, there was a span of 7 bases. The CDR3 runs 14 residues. Germline CDR1 MNHEY, CDR2 SMNVEV (reference sequence). The CDR3 region is CASSYRDSNQPQHF. The CDR3 DNA sequence: TGTGCCAGCAGTTATCGAGATAGCAATCAGCCCCAGCATTTT.

This chain uses TRBV19 with TRBJ1-5; D ambiguous. Germline loops: CDR1 LNHDA, CDR2 SQIVND (reference sequence). The CDR3 sequence is 16 residues long. V lost 3 bases and J lost 3, with 15 bases in between. CDR3 amino acids: CASSIWGRRDNQPQHF. The CDR3 coding sequence is TGTGCCAGTAGTATTTGGGGTCGAAGGGACAATCAGCCCCAGCATTTT.

This chain joins TRBV5-1 and TRBJ2-7; maybe TRBD1 (6 bases). From germline, CDR1 is SGHRS and CDR2 YFSETQ. V lost 7 bases, J lost 2 bases, and 13 bases lay in between. The CDR3 loop spans 13 amino acids. This CDR3 is CASSLGAAYEQYF. CDR3 bases: TGCGCCAGCTCCCTGGGGGCAGCCTACGAGCAGTACTTC.

The table lists this clone with a few counts. The chain has TRBV29-1 and TRBJ2-2; tentatively, D is TRBD1 (6 bases). V shed 7 bases and J shed 0 bases, with 9 bases lying between them. Germline CDR1 reads SQVTM; CDR2 reads ANQGSEA. There are 13 residues in the CDR3. The DNA of the CDR3 is TGCAGCGGGACAGCCGCGAACACCGGGGAGCTGTTTTTT. This encodes CSGTAANTGELFF.

The chain uses TRBV4-3 and TRBJ1-6; D call uncertain. Looked up from germline, CDR1 is LGHNA and CDR2 is YSLEER. This CDR3 comprises 15 residues. The V end was cut by 0 bases, the J end by 8 bases, with 11 bases between. The CDR3 protein is CASSQDSGRDSPLHF. DNA of the CDR3: TGCGCCAGCAGCCAAGACAGTGGACGGGATTCACCCCTCCACTTT.

This clone showed up just a few times. The V call is TRBV29-1, the J call TRBJ2-7, with 8 bases identical to TRBD1. The CDR3 has 14 amino acids. J lost 0 bases, V lost 0 bases, and 1 base had no gene match. Germline-derived CDR1 and CDR2 are SQVTM and ANQGSEA. The CDR3 sequence is CSVEDGTGSYEQYF. The CDR3 DNA follows: TGCAGCGTTGAAGACGGGACAGGCTCCTACGAGCAGTACTTC.

This chain uses TRBV27 with TRBJ2-3; D is undetermined. V was clipped by 3 bases and J by 4 bases, with 11 bases between them. This CDR3 has 14 residues. Per germline, CDR1 MNHEY and CDR2 SMNVEV (reference sequence). CDR3 coding DNA: TGTGCCAGCAGTTTTTGGGGTTCTCCAGATACGCAGTATTTT. It specifies CASSFWGSPDTQYF.

This chain joins TRBV10-3 and TRBJ2-3; TRBD2 agrees at 13 bases. CDR3 length equals 15 residues. CDR1 and CDR2 (germline): ENHRY, SYGVKD. The ends lost 7 bases at V and 0 bases at J; junction bases unmatched: 1. The CDR3 protein is CAITTSGGSTDTQYF. The DNA for the CDR3 is TGTGCCATCACGACTAGCGGGGGGAGCACAGATACGCAGTATTTT.

The rearrangement uses TRBV11-3 and TRBJ2-2; D unresolved. Germline-derived CDR1 and CDR2 are SGHNT and YENEEA. The V end lost 6 bases, the J end lost 6 bases, and 5 bases lay between the germline ends. The CDR3 extends over 11 amino acids. CDR3 sequence reads: CASRVSGELFF. The CDR3 DNA reads as TGTGCCAGCAGGGTATCCGGGGAGCTGTTTTTT.

The chain is built from TRBV9 and TRBJ2-7, with D possibly being TRBD2 (5 bases). There are 14 residues in the CDR3. Trimming shortened V by 0 bases and J by 2 bases, and 9 bases separated the two germline ends. Per the germline V gene, CDR1 is SGDLS and CDR2 is YYNGEE. Written as DNA, the CDR3 is TGTGCCAGCAGCGTAGCGGCGGGCCCCTACGAGCAGTACTTC. It encodes CASSVAAGPYEQYF.

This clone was recorded once. The V gene is TRBV7-8, the J gene TRBJ2-3, with TRBD1 matching over 9 bases. V dropped 4 bases and J dropped 8; count of bases not matched to a gene: 10. The CDR3 contains 15 residues. CDR1 SGHVS and CDR2 FQNEAQ come from the germline V gene. The CDR3 sequence is CASSSSTGGGGTQYF. CDR3 DNA sequence: TGTGCCAGCAGCTCCTCGACAGGGGGGGGTGGTACGCAGTATTTT.

This clone has just a few counts. The chain carries TRBV27 and TRBJ1-1, with D perhaps TRBD1 (5 bases). V lost 5 bases and J 0 bases, leaving 13 bases between the germline ends. CDR1 and CDR2 (germline): MNHEY, SMNVEV (reference sequence). This CDR3 contains 15 residues. CDR3 amino acids: CASSPSTVMNTEAFF. The CDR3 coding sequence is TGTGCCAGCAGTCCGTCGACAGTCATGAACACTGAAGCTTTCTTT.

The CDR3 DNA sequence: TGTGCCATCAGCACTACAGGGGAAAGCAATCAGCCCCAGCATTTT. Translation: CAISTTGESNQPQHF. V and J are TRBV10-3 and TRBJ1-5, with 7 bases lining up with TRBD1. This CDR3 has 15 residues. Germline V lookup: CDR1 ENHRY, CDR2 SYGVKD. J lost 1 base, V lost 6 bases, and 6 bases had no gene match.

J is TRBJ1-2 and V is TRBV6-6, with D perhaps TRBD1 (5 bases). The V gene lost 10 bases and the J gene lost 9 bases, with 18 bases spanning the gap. The CDR3 length is 12 residues. Germline V gene sequence: CDR1 MNHNY, CDR2 SVGAGI (reference sequence). CDR3 sequence reads: CATSPGGSSYTF. CDR3 nucleotide sequence: TGTGCCACCTCCCCTGGGGGTAGTAGCTACACCTTC.

This chain links TRBV7-9 with TRBJ1-2; D ambiguous. Germline values: CDR1 SEHNR, CDR2 FQNEAQ (reference sequence). CDR3 length: 12 residues. V was cut by 4 bases and J by 2 bases, with 5 bases left in between. CDR3 sequence: CASSSDNYGYTF. CDR3 DNA sequence: TGTGCCAGCAGCTCGGACAACTATGGCTACACCTTC.

The chain has TRBV19 and TRBJ1-1; no firm D call. There are 14 residues in the CDR3. V lost 6 bases to trimming and J lost 2 bases, with 13 bases between them. The V gene's germline CDR1 is LNHDA and CDR2 SQIVND (reference sequence). CDR3 in DNA: TGTGCCAGTAGGAACACCAACAGAAACACTGAAGCTTTCTTT. Amino acid sequence: CASRNTNRNTEAFF. The complete variable domain, with remaining parts taken from reference TRBV19 and TRBJ1-1, reads DGGITQSPKYLFRKEGQNVTLSCEQNLNHDAMYWYRQDPGQGLRLIYYSQIVNDFQKGDIAEGYSVSREKKESFPLTVTSAQKNPTAFYLCASRNTNRNTEAFFGQGTRLTVV.

V usage is TRBV7-9 and J usage is TRBJ2-1; D uncertain. In germline, CDR1 is SEHNR, CDR2 FQNEAQ (reference sequence). The CDR3 is 12 residues long. Trimming took off 5 bases at V and 6 bases at J, with 8 bases between the two ends. The CDR3 sequence: CASSLSRNEQFF. Written as DNA, the CDR3 is TGTGCCAGCAGCCTCAGCCGCAATGAGCAGTTCTTC.